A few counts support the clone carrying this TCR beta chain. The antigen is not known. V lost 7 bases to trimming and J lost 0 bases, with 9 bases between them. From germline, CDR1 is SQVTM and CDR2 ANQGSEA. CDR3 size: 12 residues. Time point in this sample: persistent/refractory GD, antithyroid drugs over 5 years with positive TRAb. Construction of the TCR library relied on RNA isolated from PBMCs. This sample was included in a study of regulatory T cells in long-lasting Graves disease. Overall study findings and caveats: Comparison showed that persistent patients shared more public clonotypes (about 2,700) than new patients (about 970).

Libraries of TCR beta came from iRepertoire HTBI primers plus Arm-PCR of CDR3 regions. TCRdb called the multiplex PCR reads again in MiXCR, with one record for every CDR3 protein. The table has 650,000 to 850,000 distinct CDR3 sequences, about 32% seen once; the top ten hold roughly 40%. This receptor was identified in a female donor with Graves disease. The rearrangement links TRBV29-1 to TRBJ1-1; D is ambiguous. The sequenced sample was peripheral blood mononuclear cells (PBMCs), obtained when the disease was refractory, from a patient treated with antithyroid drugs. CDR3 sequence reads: CSGVTVNTEAFF. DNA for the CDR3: TGCAGCGGTGTGACGGTGAACACTGAAGCTTTCTTT.